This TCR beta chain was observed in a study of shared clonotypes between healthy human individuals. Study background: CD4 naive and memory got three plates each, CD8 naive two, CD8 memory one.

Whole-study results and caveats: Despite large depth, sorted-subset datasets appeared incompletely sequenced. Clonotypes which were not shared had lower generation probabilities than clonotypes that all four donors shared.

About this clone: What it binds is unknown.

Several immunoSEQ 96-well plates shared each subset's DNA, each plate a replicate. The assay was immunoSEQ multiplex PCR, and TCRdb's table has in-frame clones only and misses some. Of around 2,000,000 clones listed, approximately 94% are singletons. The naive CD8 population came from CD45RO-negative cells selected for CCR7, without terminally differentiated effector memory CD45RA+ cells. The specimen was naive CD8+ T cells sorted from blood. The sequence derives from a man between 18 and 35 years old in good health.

CDR3 bases: TGTGCCAGTAGTAACGGGAGAGCGTTTGACAATGAGCAGTTCTTC. The encoded protein is CASSNGRAFDNEQFF. The chain recombines TRBV19 with TRBJ2-1; D is perhaps TRBD2 (6 bases). V gave up 4 bases and J gave up 5 bases, with 15 bases separating them. CDR3 length equals 15 residues. Germline CDR1 LNHDA, CDR2 SQIVND (reference sequence).